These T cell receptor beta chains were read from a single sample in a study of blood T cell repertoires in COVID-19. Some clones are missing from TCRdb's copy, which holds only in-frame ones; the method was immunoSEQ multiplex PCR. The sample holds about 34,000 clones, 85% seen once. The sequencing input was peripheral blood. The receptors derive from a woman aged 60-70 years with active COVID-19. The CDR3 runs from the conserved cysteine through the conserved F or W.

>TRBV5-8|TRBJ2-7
CASSLDFSYEQYF
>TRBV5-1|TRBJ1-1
CASKNDSMNTEAFF
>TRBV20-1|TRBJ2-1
CSASSGTGGSNEQFF
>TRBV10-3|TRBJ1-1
CAISSERNTEAFF
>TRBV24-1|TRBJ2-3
CATSDRRQGGDTQYF
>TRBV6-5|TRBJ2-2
CASSSGGDNTGELFF
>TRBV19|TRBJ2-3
CASSTHRADTQYF
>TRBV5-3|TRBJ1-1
CARSPGGGADTEAFF
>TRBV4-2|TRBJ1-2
CASSQDETGVGYTF
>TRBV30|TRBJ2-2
CAWRSQGSGPGGELFF
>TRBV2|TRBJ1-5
CASSDWGTGALGQPQHF
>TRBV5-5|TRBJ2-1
CASSLTPPMRDEQFF
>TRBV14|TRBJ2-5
CASSQDLWQTQYF
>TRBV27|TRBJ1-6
CASSLDRVSPLHF
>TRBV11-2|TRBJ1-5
CASSLDLKQPQHF
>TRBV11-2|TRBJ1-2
CASSLPSGYGYTF
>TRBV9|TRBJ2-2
CASSARDRPNTGELFF
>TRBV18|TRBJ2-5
CASSPGTGYQETQYF
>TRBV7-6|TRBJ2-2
CASNGQGRNTGELFF
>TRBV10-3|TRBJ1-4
CAISPGDSEKLFF
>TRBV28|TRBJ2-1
CASNTNNEQFF
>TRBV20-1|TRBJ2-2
CSASPGSNTGELFF
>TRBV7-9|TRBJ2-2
CASSLGTLNTGELFF
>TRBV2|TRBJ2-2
CASRLAGGPGNTGELFF
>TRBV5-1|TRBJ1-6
CASSPGVGQGNSPLHF
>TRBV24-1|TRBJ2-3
CATSDPLAGATDTQYF
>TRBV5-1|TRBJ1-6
CASSLAQGSPLHF
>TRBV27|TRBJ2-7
CASRPLLLGAPYEQYF
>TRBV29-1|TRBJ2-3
CSVRGPSAGRADTQYF
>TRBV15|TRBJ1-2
CATSTDRAGYTF
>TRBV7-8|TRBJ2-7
CASSYQGEQYF
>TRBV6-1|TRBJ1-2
CASSEALPKTGYGYTF
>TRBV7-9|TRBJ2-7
CASSLGVGGRGEQYF
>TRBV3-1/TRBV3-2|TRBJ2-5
CASSQVPSGRGETQYF
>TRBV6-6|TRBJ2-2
CASSSPKRGYTGELFF
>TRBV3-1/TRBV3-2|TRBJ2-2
CASSPSTGELFF